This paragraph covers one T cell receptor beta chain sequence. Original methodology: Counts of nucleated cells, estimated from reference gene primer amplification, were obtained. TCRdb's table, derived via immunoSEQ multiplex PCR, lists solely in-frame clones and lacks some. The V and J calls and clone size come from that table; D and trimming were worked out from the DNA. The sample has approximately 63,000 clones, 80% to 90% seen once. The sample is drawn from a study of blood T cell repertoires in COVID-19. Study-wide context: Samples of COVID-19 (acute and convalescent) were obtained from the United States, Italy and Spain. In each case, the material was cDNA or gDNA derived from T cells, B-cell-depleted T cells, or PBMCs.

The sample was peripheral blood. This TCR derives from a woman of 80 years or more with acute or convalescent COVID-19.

Here the CDR3 reads CASSYQYNEQFF. CDR3 nucleotides: TGTGCCAGCAGCTATCAGTACAATGAGCAGTTCTTC. The chain joins TRBV7-8 to TRBJ2-1; unclear D gene. The CDR3 has 12 residues. Germline V gives CDR1 SGHVS, CDR2 FQNEAQ. V was cut by 4 bases and J by 4 bases, with 5 bases left in between.